This T cell receptor beta chain was found in a study of cytomegalovirus exposure and HLA in healthy donors. Sequencing was performed with immunoSEQ multiplex PCR; in TCRdb, only in-frame clones are kept and a portion is missing. The data contain approximately 56,000 clones, around 90% of them seen just once; the ten biggest clones take up around 1.1%. The sample comprised PBMCs. The sequence derives from a man between 18 and 29 years old in good health and CMV-seronegative.

The CDR3 protein is CASSYRDTRGAYEQYF. The CDR3, as DNA: TGTGCCAGCAGTTACCGGGACACTCGGGGCGCCTACGAGCAGTACTTC. The rearrangement uses TRBV6-5 and TRBJ2-7; D is possibly TRBD1 (6 bases). Germline V gene data show CDR1 as MNHEY and CDR2 as SVGAGI. V dropped 2 bases and J dropped 2 bases, with 16 bases sitting between them. The CDR3 runs to 16 residues.